Listed below are T cell receptor beta chains from one sample, sequenced in a study of vaccination and CD4 T cells after COVID-19. These receptors have no known antigen. TCRdb ran MiXCR on the PCR reads and lists one entry per CDR3 protein. The sample lists just over 20,000 distinct CDR3 sequences; under 75% were seen once. The sequencing input was CD4+ T cells from blood, cultured in vitro. These receptors were obtained from a human donor who had recovered from COVID-19. The CDR3 runs from the conserved cysteine through the conserved F or W. Fields, in order: V gene, J gene, CDR3 protein.

TRBV7-9,TRBJ2-1,CASSLRGPNEQFF
TRBV27,TRBJ1-5,CASSGRGRNPEPQHF
TRBV20-1,TRBJ2-3,CSARSLAGAVDTQYF
TRBV5-5,TRBJ1-1,CASSRIAEAFF
TRBV24-1,TRBJ2-1,CATSDLGLPNNEQFF
TRBV27,TRBJ1-6,CASRMGGSYNSPLHF
TRBV18,TRBJ1-2,CASSLQPGQGAPNYGYTF
TRBV7-9,TRBJ2-5,CASSSAGTGLETQYF
TRBV19,TRBJ1-2,CASSILGPRAGYTF
TRBV19,TRBJ2-5,CASSPPGSETQYF
TRBV20-1,TRBJ1-2,CSVGGDSGYTF
TRBV6-2/TRBV6-3,TRBJ2-1,CASSSIAGMGNEQFF
TRBV7-2,TRBJ1-1,CASSLVGREAFF
TRBV5-4,TRBJ2-7,CASSLDQGILHEQYF
TRBV30,TRBJ2-1,CAQSSFGSQRQFF